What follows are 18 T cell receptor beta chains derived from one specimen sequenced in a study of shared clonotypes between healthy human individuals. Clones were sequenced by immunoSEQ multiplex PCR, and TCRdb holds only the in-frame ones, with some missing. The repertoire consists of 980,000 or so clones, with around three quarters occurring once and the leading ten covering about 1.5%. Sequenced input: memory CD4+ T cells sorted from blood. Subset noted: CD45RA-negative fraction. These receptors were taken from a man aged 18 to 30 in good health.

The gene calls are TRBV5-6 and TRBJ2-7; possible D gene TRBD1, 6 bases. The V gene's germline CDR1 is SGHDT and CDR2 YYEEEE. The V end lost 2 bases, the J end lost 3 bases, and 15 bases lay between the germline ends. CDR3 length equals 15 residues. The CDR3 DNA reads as TGTGCCAGCAGCTTCGCCGACAGGAGCGGCTACGAGCAGTACTTC. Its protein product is CASSFADRSGYEQYF.

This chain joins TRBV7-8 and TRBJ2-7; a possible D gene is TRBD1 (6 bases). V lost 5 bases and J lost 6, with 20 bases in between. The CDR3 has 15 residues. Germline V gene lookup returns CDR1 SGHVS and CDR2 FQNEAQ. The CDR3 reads CASSPDVGVRGEQYF. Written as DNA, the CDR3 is TGTGCCAGCAGCCCAGACGTCGGCGTCAGGGGCGAGCAGTACTTC.

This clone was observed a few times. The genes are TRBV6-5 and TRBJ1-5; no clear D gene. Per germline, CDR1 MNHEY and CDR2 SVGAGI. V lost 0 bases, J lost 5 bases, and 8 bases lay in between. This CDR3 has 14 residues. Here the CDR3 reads CASSYSVGYQPQHF. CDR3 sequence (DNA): TGTGCCAGCAGTTACTCGGTGGGATATCAGCCCCAGCATTTT.

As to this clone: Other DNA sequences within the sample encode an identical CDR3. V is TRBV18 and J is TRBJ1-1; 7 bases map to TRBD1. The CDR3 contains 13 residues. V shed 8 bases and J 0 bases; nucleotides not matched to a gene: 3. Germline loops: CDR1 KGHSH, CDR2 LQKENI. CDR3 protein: CASLGGMNTEAFF. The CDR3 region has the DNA TGTGCCAGCCTAGGGGGCATGAACACTGAAGCTTTCTTT. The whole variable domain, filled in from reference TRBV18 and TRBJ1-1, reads NAGVMQNPRHLVRRRGQEARLRCSPMKGHSHVYWYRQLPEEGLKFMVYLQKENIIDESGMPKERFSAEFPKEGPSILRIQQVVRGDSAAYFCASLGGMNTEAFFGQGTRLTVV.

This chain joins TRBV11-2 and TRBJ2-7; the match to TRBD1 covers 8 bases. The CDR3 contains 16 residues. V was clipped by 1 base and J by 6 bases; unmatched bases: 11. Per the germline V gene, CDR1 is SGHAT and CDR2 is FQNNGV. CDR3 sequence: CASSLVAGQGGGEQYF. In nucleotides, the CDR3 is TGTGCCAGCAGCTTAGTAGCTGGACAGGGAGGCGGCGAGCAGTACTTC.

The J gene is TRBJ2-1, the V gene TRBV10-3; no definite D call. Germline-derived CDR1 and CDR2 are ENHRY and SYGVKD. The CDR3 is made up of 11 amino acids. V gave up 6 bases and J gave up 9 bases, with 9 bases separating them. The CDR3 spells CAIRPPPEQFF. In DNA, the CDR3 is TGTGCCATCAGACCGCCCCCTGAGCAGTTCTTC.

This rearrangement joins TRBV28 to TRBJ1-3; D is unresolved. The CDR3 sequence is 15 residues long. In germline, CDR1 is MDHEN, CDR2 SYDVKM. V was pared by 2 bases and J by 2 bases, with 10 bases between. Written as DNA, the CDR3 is TGTGCCAGCAGTTTACCCGCCTCTACTGGAAACACCATATATTTT. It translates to CASSLPASTGNTIYF.

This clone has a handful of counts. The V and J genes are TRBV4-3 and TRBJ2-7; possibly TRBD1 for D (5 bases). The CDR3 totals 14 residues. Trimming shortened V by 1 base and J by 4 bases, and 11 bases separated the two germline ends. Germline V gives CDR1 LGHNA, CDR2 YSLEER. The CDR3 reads CASSQARVAYEQYF. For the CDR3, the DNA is TGCGCCAGCAGCCAAGCCAGGGTGGCGTACGAGCAGTACTTC.

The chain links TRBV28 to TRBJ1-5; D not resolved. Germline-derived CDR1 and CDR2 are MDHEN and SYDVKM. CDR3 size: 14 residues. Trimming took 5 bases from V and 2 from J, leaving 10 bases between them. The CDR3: CASSPTNRNQPQHF. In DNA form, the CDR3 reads TGTGCCAGCAGTCCGACCAACCGCAATCAGCCCCAGCATTTT.

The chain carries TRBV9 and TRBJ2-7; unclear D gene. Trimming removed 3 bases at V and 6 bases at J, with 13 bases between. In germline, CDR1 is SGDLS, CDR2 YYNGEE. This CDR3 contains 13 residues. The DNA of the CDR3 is TGTGCCAGCAGCGCGATCCAGGACGGCGAGCAGTACTTC. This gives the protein CASSAIQDGEQYF.

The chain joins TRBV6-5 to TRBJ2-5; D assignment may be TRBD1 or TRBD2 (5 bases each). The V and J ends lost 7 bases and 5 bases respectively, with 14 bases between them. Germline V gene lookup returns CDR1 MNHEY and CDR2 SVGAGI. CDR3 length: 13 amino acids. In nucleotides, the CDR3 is TGTGCCAGCAAGAGAGGGAAGGGGGAGACCCAGTACTTC. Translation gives CASKRGKGETQYF.

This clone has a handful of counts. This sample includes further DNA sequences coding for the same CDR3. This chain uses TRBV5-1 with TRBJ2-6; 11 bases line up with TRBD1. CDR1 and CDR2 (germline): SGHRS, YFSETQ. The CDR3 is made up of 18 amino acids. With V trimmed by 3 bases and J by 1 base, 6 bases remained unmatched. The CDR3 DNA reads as TGCGCCAGCAGCTCCGGGACAGGGGGATCTTCTGGGGCCAACGTCCTGACTTTC. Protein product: CASSSGTGGSSGANVLTF.

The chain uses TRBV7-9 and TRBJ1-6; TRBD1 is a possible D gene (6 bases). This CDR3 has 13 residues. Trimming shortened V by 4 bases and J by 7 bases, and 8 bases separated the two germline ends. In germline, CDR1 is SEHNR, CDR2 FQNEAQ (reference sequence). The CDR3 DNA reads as TGTGCCAGCAGCTGGGACACAAATTCACCCCTCCACTTT. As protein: CASSWDTNSPLHF.

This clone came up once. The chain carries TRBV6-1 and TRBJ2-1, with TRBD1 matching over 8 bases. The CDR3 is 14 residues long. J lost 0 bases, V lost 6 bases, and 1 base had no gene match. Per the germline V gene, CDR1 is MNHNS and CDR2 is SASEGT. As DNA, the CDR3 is TGTGCCAGCAGCGGGACAGGCTCCTACAATGAGCAGTTCTTC. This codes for CASSGTGSYNEQFF.

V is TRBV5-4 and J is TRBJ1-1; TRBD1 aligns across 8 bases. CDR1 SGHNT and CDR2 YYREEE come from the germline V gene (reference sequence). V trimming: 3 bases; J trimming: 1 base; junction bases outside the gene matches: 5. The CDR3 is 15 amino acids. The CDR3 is CASSSPGTGNTEAFF. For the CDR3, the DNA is TGTGCCAGCAGCTCGCCCGGGACAGGGAACACTGAAGCTTTCTTT.

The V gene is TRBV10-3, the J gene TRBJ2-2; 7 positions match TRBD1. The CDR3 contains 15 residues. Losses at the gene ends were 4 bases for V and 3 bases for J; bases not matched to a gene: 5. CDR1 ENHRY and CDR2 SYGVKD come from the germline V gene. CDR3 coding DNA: TGTGCCATCAGTGGGGACAGCGGTTACACCGGGGAGCTGTTTTTT. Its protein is CAISGDSGYTGELFF.

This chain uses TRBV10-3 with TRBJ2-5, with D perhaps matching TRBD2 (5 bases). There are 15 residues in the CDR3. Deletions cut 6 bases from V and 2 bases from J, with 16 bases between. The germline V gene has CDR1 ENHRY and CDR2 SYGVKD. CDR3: CAISEGLGKQETQYF. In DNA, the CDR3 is TGTGCCATCAGCGAGGGTTTAGGGAAGCAAGAGACCCAGTACTTC.

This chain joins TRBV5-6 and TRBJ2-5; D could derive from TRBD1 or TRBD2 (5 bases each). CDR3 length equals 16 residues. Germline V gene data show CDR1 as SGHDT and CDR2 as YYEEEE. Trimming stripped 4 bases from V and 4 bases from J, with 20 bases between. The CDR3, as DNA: TGTGCCAGCAGCGATTCGGGGTTACGGGGCGGAGAGACCCAGTACTTC. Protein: CASSDSGLRGGETQYF. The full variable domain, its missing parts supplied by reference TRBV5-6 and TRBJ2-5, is DAGVTQSPTHLIKTRGQQVTLRCSPKSGHDTVSWYQQALGQGPQFIFQYYEEEERQRGNFPDRFSGHQFPNYSSELNVNALLLGDSALYLCASSDSGLRGGETQYFGPGTRLLVL.